Listed here is a single T cell receptor beta chain. Its antigen is not known. The sample comes from a study of T cell responses to AZD1222 COVID-19 vaccine. General study findings and limits: Vaccine-related CD4 TCRs covered spike, predominating at 160-218 and 743-854. Only 6 or 7 people who got AZD1222 tested seropositive at baseline. In the spike-specific TCR repertoire, nearly half reportedly target unmutated variant regions.

Investigators merged groups given second doses at roughly 4 or roughly 12 weeks. TCRdb's table, derived via immunoSEQ multiplex PCR, lists solely in-frame clones and lacks some. The sample shows approximately 150,000 clones, 80% to 95% of them seen only once. The V end was cut by 4 bases, the J end by 4 bases, with 15 bases between. Germline V gene lookup returns CDR1 KGHDR and CDR2 SFDVKD. There are 16 residues in the CDR3. The clonotype originates from an adult who received the AZD1222 COVID-19 vaccine. The genes are TRBV24-1 and TRBJ2-2; D is perhaps TRBD2 (6 bases). The starting material was peripheral blood, obtained 28 days after the second AZD1222 dose. The CDR3 bases are TGTGCCACCAGTGAGCCCAGACTAGGTAGCACCGGGGAGCTGTTTTTT. Protein sequence: CATSEPRLGSTGELFF.